One and the same sample provided the 2 T cell receptor beta chains below, sequenced in a study of post-analysis software for immune sequencing data. Whole-study findings and limits: In patients, TRBV5-6, TRBV5-1 and TRBV20-1 belonged to five TRBV segments found more frequently than in controls.

No antigen has been assigned to these receptors. Unique molecular identifiers were present in the TCR beta cDNA libraries. Each CDR3 protein is one row after TCRdb ran MiXCR on the PCR reads. The table includes some 800,000 distinct CDR3 sequences, more than 45% detected once. Sequenced input: blood. All receptors derive from a girl aged 5 to 17 with multiple sclerosis.

The genes are TRBV30 and TRBJ2-7, with unresolved D. The J call may be mistaken, given a closer DNA end match to TRBJ2-5. The length of the CDR3 is 12 residues. Per germline, CDR1 GTSNPN and CDR2 SVGIG (reference sequence). The CDR3 bases are TGTGCCTGGAGTGGGCTTCGAGAGACCCAGTACTTC. Its translation: CAWSGLRETQYF.

V is TRBV9 and J is TRBJ2-5; TRBD1 matches 7 bases. Looked up from germline, CDR1 is SGDLS and CDR2 is YYNGEE. This CDR3 has 15 amino acids. V lost 3 bases and J lost 5; bases outside the gene matches: 10. In DNA, the CDR3 is TGTGCCAGCAGCGCACTAGGGGGCTGGCTGGAGACCCAGTACTTC. Translation: CASSALGGWLETQYF.